The next 5 T cell receptor beta chains were all read from a single sample in a study of blood T cell repertoires in COVID-19. The data were produced by immunoSEQ multiplex PCR, yet TCRdb's version contains in-frame clones alone and is incomplete. Of 50,000 to 65,000 clones detected, roughly 90% appear once; the ten largest clones hold 5.5% to 6.5%. Sequencing was carried out using peripheral blood. These receptors all stem from a human donor in a cohort sampled during active COVID-19.

The chain combines TRBV6-6 with TRBJ1-2, with D perhaps TRBD1 (6 bases). Germline CDR1 and CDR2: MNHNY and SVGAGI (reference sequence). The CDR3 covers 14 residues. Between the trimmed V and J ends, which lost 6 bases and 4 bases, there was a span of 15 bases. The CDR3 DNA follows: TGTGCCAGCAGACCTACTGGGGGGGCCTATGGCTACACCTTC. It is translated as CASRPTGGAYGYTF.

This sequence joins TRBV7-6 and TRBJ2-7, with TRBD1 identical over 9 bases. CDR1 is SGHVS and CDR2 is FNYEAQ in the germline V gene. The CDR3 runs 13 residues. The V segment lost 4 bases and the J segment 5 bases; nucleotides outside the gene matches: 3. In nucleotides, the CDR3 is TGTGCCAGCAGCTCACGGGACAGGGACGAGCAGTACTTC. Protein product: CASSSRDRDEQYF.

The chain links TRBV19 to TRBJ1-5; a weak D match, TRBD1 (6 bases). The V end lost 8 bases, the J end lost 7 bases, and 18 bases lay between the germline ends. Germline V CDR1 and CDR2: LNHDA, SQIVND (reference sequence). This CDR3 contains 14 residues. DNA for the CDR3: TGTGCCAGTGCCTCGGGACACCGGGGCCAGCCCCAGCATTTT. It translates to CASASGHRGQPQHF.

The V call is TRBV3-1 (or the pseudogene TRBV3-2), the J call TRBJ2-2; possibly TRBD2 for D (5 bases). This CDR3 has 14 residues. V was pared by 7 bases and J by 5 bases, with 14 bases between. Germline loops: CDR1 LGHDT, CDR2 YNNKEL (reference sequence). The CDR3 sequence is CASTLTGVTGELFF. CDR3 DNA: TGTGCCAGCACCCTCACCGGGGTGACCGGGGAGCTGTTTTTT.

As DNA, the CDR3 is TGTGCCAGCAGTGATGCAGCGGGGGGAAACACCATATATTTT. It yields the protein CASSDAAGGNTIYF. V is TRBV2 and J is TRBJ1-3; D is unresolved. Looked up from germline, CDR1 is SNHLY and CDR2 is FYNNEI. Trimming shortened V by 3 bases and J by 4 bases, and 10 bases separated the two germline ends. The CDR3 is 14 amino acids.